The rows below give T cell receptor beta chains drawn from one sample of a study of T cell repertoires in cytomegalovirus infection. Each CDR3 protein is one row after TCRdb ran MiXCR on the reads. Among approximately 490,000 distinct CDR3 sequences listed, 10% to 12% were seen once. Sequencing was performed on PBMCs. These receptors were taken from a human donor in good health (CMV status not recorded). Some clones in this sample may be carry-over from other donors' samples. The CDR3 runs from the conserved cysteine through the conserved F or W. Each record gives: CDR3 protein, CDR3 DNA, D gene, CDR3 length, clone size, V gene, J gene. A D gene is named only where the DNA matches it firmly. Size is stated for part of the rows, as once, few or many counts, or as a class when the clone is expanded.

CASSYRGDNYGYTF	TGTGCCAGCAGTTACAGGGGTGATAACTATGGCTACACCTTC	-	14	few	TRBV6-6	TRBJ1-2
CATSDSGGGQETQYF	TGTGCCACCAGTGATTCCGGTGGGGGGCAAGAGACCCAGTACTTC	-	15	-	TRBV24-1	TRBJ2-5
CASSIPQGPRTEAFF	TGTGCCAGTAGTATACCGCAGGGGCCGCGCACTGAAGCTTTCTTT	-	15	many	TRBV19	TRBJ1-1
CASSQERATDTQYF	TGTGCCAGCAGCCAAGAGCGGGCCACAGATACGCAGTATTTT	-	14	few	TRBV4-2	TRBJ2-3
CASSERGIQYF	TGTGCCAGCAGTGAAAGAGGCATTCAGTACTTC	-	11	few	TRBV2	TRBJ2-4
CASSRTGVTSQPQHF	TGTGCCAGCAGTAGGACAGGGGTAACTAGTCAGCCCCAGCATTTT	TRBD1	15	few	TRBV2	TRBJ1-5
CASSPRTGTGWTGELFF	TGTGCCAGCTCGCCCAGGACCGGGACAGGGTGGACCGGGGAGCTGTTTTTT	TRBD1	17	few	TRBV19	TRBJ2-2
CASSPPLSYEQYF	TGTGCCAGCAGCCCCCCTCTCTCCTACGAGCAGTACTTC	-	13	many	TRBV7-6	TRBJ2-7
CASSAALADTQYF	TGCGCCAGCAGCGCGGCGCTTGCAGATACGCAGTATTTT	-	13	many	TRBV5-1	TRBJ2-3
CASSQDRGFVEQYF	TGTGCCAGCAGCCAAGACAGGGGTTTCGTCGAGCAGTACTTC	TRBD1	14	many	TRBV7-2	TRBJ2-7
CSARDWSGSADTQYF	TGCAGTGCTAGAGATTGGAGCGGGAGTGCAGATACGCAGTATTTT	TRBD2	15	-	TRBV20-1	TRBJ2-3
CASSRNAGGRIATEAFF	TGTGCCAGCAGTCGCAATGCGGGGGGACGCATCGCAACTGAAGCTTTCTTT	-	17	many	TRBV7-9	TRBJ1-1
CASERSFWGVNYQPQHF	TGTGCCTCCGAACGTTCATTTTGGGGGGTTAACTATCAGCCCCAGCATTTT	-	17	-	TRBV15	TRBJ1-5
CSAAPGRGDGYTF	TGCAGCGCCGCGCCGGGCCGCGGGGATGGCTACACCTTC	-	13	many	TRBV29-1	TRBJ1-2
CASSLGGRAQEAYF	TGTGCCAGCAGCTTGGGCGGGAGGGCCCAGGAAGCGTACTTC	TRBD2	14	many	TRBV5-4	TRBJ2-7
CSARDPTGQNIQYF	TGCAGTGCTAGAGATCCGACAGGTCAAAACATTCAGTACTTC	-	14	-	TRBV20-1	TRBJ2-4
CASSFSSTGPYNEQFF	TGTGCCAGCAGCTTCTCCTCCACAGGCCCCTACAATGAGCAGTTCTTC	-	16	-	TRBV5-4	TRBJ2-1
CASSEAGLGTYF	TGTGCCAGCAGTGAGGCAGGCCTCGGAACGTACTTC	-	12	-	TRBV2	TRBJ2-4
CASSGTSGNTIYF	TGTGCCAGCAGCGGGACATCTGGAAACACCATATATTTT	-	13	many	TRBV2	TRBJ1-3
CASSGDRGFTQETQYF	TGTGCCAGCAGTGGTGACAGGGGTTTTACACAAGAGACCCAGTACTTC	TRBD1	16	many	TRBV28	TRBJ2-5
CASSLRTSGRNYEQYF	TGCGCCAGCAGCTTGAGAACTAGCGGACGGAACTACGAGCAGTACTTC	TRBD2	16	many	TRBV5-1	TRBJ2-7
CSVEEGYTIYF	TGCAGCGTTGAAGAGGGTTACACCATATATTTT	-	11	-	TRBV29-1	TRBJ1-3
CASSIGDGYEQYF	TGTGCCAGTAGTATAGGGGACGGCTACGAGCAGTACTTC	-	13	many	TRBV19	TRBJ2-7
CAISPGARELFF	TGTGCCATCAGCCCTGGGGCCAGGGAGCTGTTTTTT	-	12	many	TRBV10-3	TRBJ2-2
CASSLESVAGPQYF	TGTGCCAGCAGCTTAGAATCTGTAGCGGGACCGCAGTACTTC	TRBD2	14	many	TRBV7-8	TRBJ2-7
CASSSPPAGGKYF	TGTGCCAGCAGTTCCCCCCCAGCGGGGGGAAAGTATTTT	TRBD2	13	many	TRBV12-3/TRBV12-4	TRBJ2-3
CASSHRGREQYF	TGTGCCAGCAGTCACAGGGGGCGCGAGCAGTACTTC	TRBD1	12	many	TRBV7-8	TRBJ2-7
CASSFGLAETQYF	TGTGCCAGCAGTTTCGGGCTAGCGGAGACCCAGTACTTC	-	13	-	TRBV12-3/TRBV12-4	TRBJ2-5
CASSPGTSVGAIYNEQFF	TGTGCCAGCAGCCCCGGGACTAGCGTTGGGGCCATCTACAATGAGCAGTTCTTC	TRBD2	18	many	TRBV4-2	TRBJ2-1
CASSLRRRKIYGYTF	TGTGCCAGCAGTTTAAGGCGGAGGAAGATCTATGGCTACACCTTC	-	15	many	TRBV28	TRBJ1-2
CSATTWRADNQPQHF	TGCAGTGCTACAACGTGGAGGGCAGACAATCAGCCCCAGCATTTT	-	15	-	TRBV20-1	TRBJ1-5
CASEGITYEQYF	TGTGCCAGCGAGGGTATAACCTACGAGCAGTACTTC	-	12	many	TRBV28	TRBJ2-7
CASTQTGSGYGYTF	TGTGCCAGCACCCAGACAGGATCCGGCTATGGCTACACCTTC	-	14	few	TRBV6-6	TRBJ1-2
CASLYGYEQFF	TGTGCCAGCCTTTATGGATATGAGCAGTTCTTC	-	11	-	TRBV2	TRBJ2-1
CASTLQGTREKLFF	TGTGCCAGCACCCTACAGGGGACACGTGAAAAACTGTTTTTT	TRBD1	14	few	TRBV3-1	TRBJ1-4
CASSLEPLNSYEQYF	TGTGCCAGCAGCTTAGAACCACTGAACTCCTACGAGCAGTACTTC	-	15	many	TRBV7-8	TRBJ2-7
CACLTTSSGKNTGELFF	TGTGCCTGCCTTACAACCTCTAGCGGGAAGAACACCGGGGAGCTGTTTTTT	TRBD2	17	many	TRBV30	TRBJ2-2
CASTLQPGGNTEAFF	TGTGCCAGCACCCTACAACCAGGGGGGAACACTGAAGCTTTCTTT	TRBD1	15	many	TRBV2	TRBJ1-1
CSARGLSGYNYEQYF	TGCAGTGCTAGAGGTCTTAGCGGGTATAACTACGAGCAGTACTTC	TRBD2	15	few	TRBV20-1	TRBJ2-7
CASSLDPSGYYEQYF	TGTGCCAGCAGCTTAGACCCTAGCGGATACTACGAGCAGTACTTC	TRBD2	15	many	TRBV7-3	TRBJ2-7
CASSQESGIAKNIQYF	TGTGCCAGCAGCCAAGAAAGCGGGATAGCCAAAAACATTCAGTACTTC	TRBD2	16	-	TRBV4-2	TRBJ2-4